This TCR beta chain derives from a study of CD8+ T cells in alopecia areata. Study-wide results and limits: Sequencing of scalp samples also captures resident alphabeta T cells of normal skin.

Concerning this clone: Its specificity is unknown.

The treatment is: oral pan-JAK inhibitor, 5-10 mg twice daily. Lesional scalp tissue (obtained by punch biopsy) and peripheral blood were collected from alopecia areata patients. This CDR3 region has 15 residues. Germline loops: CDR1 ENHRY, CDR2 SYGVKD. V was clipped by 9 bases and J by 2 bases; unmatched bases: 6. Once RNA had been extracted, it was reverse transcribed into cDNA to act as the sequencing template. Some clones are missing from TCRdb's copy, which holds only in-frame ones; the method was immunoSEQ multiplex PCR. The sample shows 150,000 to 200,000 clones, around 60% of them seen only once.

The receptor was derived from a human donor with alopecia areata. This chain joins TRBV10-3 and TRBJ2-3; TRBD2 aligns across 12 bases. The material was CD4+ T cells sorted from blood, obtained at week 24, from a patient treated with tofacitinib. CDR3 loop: CAMASGGANTDTQYF. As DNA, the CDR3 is TGTGCCATGGCTAGCGGGGGGGCGAACACAGATACGCAGTATTTT.